These T cell receptor beta chains were read from a single sample in a study of memory CD4+ T cells and cytomegalovirus serostatus. The method was immunoSEQ multiplex PCR; TCRdb's version includes in-frame clones alone and lacks a portion of them. This sample has 40,000 to 50,000 clones, with 60% to 80% found just once. Sample: memory CD4+ T cells from blood. The receptors were sampled from an adult in good health and CMV-seronegative. The CDR3 runs from the conserved cysteine through the conserved F or W. D genes are given only for firm matches. Clone size, where shown, is once, few, many, or a class for clones that have expanded.

clone size | D gene | J gene | CDR3 length | V gene | CDR3 DNA | CDR3 protein
- | - | TRBJ1-6 | 14 | TRBV21-1 | TGTGCCAGCAGCGGGAGGCACAGCGAATCACCCCTCCACTTT | CASSGRHSESPLHF
- | - | TRBJ1-4 | 14 | TRBV7-2 | TGTGCCAGCAGCCCAGTCCCCCTGAGTGAAAAACTGTTTTTT | CASSPVPLSEKLFF
- | - | TRBJ2-7 | 15 | TRBV11-2 | TGTGCCAGCAGCTACAGGGAAGGAGACTCCTACGAGCAGTACTTC | CASSYREGDSYEQYF
- | - | TRBJ2-1 | 14 | TRBV11-2 | TGTGCCAGCCGGCTGGCGACCTCCTACAATGAGCAGTTCTTC | CASRLATSYNEQFF
- | - | TRBJ1-1 | 15 | TRBV5-4 | TGTGCCAGCAGCTTGGGAAGTGGCATGAACACTGAAGCTTTCTTT | CASSLGSGMNTEAFF
- | TRBD2 | TRBJ2-1 | 16 | TRBV6-5 | TGTGCCAGCAGTTACCTTCGGGGGGGCTCCTACAATGAGCAGTTCTTC | CASSYLRGGSYNEQFF
- | - | TRBJ1-4 | 16 | TRBV7-6 | TGTGCCAGCAGCTTAGTATTTGGGTCGGGTAATGAAAAACTGTTTTTT | CASSLVFGSGNEKLFF
- | TRBD2 | TRBJ2-3 | 18 | TRBV30 | TGTGCCTGGAATCACGGGGGGGCCTGGAGGGTTCCTCTAGATACGCAGTATTTT | CAWNHGGAWRVPLDTQYF
- | TRBD1 | TRBJ2-3 | 16 | TRBV7-9 | TGTGCCAGCAGCAGGACAGGGGGCCAAGGCACAGATACGCAGTATTTT | CASSRTGGQGTDTQYF
- | - | TRBJ2-2 | 16 | TRBV5-1 | TGCGCCAGCAGCCCGGTCGGGGGCCCGGGCACCGGGGAGCTGTTTTTT | CASSPVGGPGTGELFF
- | - | TRBJ1-1 | 13 | TRBV15 | TGTGCCACCAGCAGCAAAAGACAGATCCCGGCTTTCTTT | CATSSKRQIPAFF
- | TRBD1 | TRBJ1-1 | 15 | TRBV5-4 | TGTGCCAGCAGCCCGAGCGGGGACAGGGGATCTGAAGCTTTCTTT | CASSPSGDRGSEAFF
- | - | TRBJ1-3 | 16 | TRBV11-3 | TGTGCCAGCAGCTTAGCCCGTCCCGGATGTAGAAACACCATATATTTT | CASSLARPGCRNTIYF
- | TRBD1 | TRBJ2-7 | 13 | TRBV5-4 | TGTGCCAGCAGCTTGCCAGGGGGCAACGAGCAGTACTTC | CASSLPGGNEQYF
once | - | TRBJ1-2 | 16 | TRBV4-2 | TGTGCCAGCAGCCAAGATCGCACATCAGGAGACTATGGCTACACCTTC | CASSQDRTSGDYGYTF
- | TRBD2 | TRBJ2-3 | 17 | TRBV5-5 | TGTGCCAGCAGCCGGAAACTAGCGGGGGGGGACACAGATACGCAGTATTTT | CASSRKLAGGDTDTQYF